The sequence of this TCR beta chain was determined in a study of T cell responses to AZD1222 COVID-19 vaccine. Study-level points and caveats: Seropositive at baseline were only 5 or 6 AZD1222 recipients.

A word on this clone: Its antigen is currently unknown.

This CDR3 contains 15 residues. Using immunoSEQ multiplex PCR, the repertoire was profiled, and TCRdb retains in-frame clones only, with some absent. The table records roughly 150,000 clones, about nine tenths of them present only once. The V call is TRBV21-1, the J call TRBJ1-5. TRBV21-1 is reported as a pseudogene. The material was peripheral blood, obtained on day 0 of AZD1222 vaccination. The source is an adult in good health. The chain's CDR3 is CASSQGLPRNQPQHF. The CDR3 nucleotides are TGTGCCAGCAGCCAGGGACTCCCTCGCAATCAGCCCCAGCATTTT.